The T cell receptor beta chain described here comes from a study of cytomegalovirus exposure and HLA in healthy donors. Study-level points and caveats: Later work associated roughly 17,000 TCR beta sequences with HLA alleles at 0.05 false discovery rate. Reports indicated that the classifier achieved high specificity and sensitivity in diagnosing cytomegalovirus status.

CDR3 length: 17 residues. CDR1 and CDR2 from the germline V gene are SEHNR and FQNEAQ (reference sequence). Vbeta (60) and Jbeta (13) primers were used in the PCR. Profiling relied on immunoSEQ multiplex PCR, and the TCRdb table lists in-frame clones only, not all of them. The sample yields 150,000 or so clones, approximately 80% seen once. This clone was seen only a few times. Its antigen is still unknown. One junction end disagrees with the germline gene, perhaps due to a read error. This rearrangement joins TRBV7-9 to TRBJ1-1; 7 bases fit TRBD1. The sample comprised PBMCs. This clonotype was obtained from a male donor in good health and CMV-seronegative. The CDR3 spells CSSRAPLLRDRTVEAFF. CDR3 coding DNA: TGTTCCAGCAGGGCCCCCCTGCTAAGGGACAGAACCGTTGAAGCTTTCTTT. Variable domain in full (rest from reference TRBV7-9 and TRBJ1-1): DTGVSQNPRHKITKRGQNVTFRCDPISEHNRLYWYRQTLGQGPEFLTYFQNEAQLEKSRLLSDRFSAERPKGSFSTLEIQRTEQGDSAMYLCSSRAPLLRDRTVEAFFGQGTRLTVV.